This T cell receptor (beta chain) was documented in a study of T cell responses to AZD1222 COVID-19 vaccine. General observations from the study: Repertoire sampling was restricted to post-peak T cell response timepoints. CD4 TCRs covered the whole spike, strongest at regions 160-218 and 743-854. Among the donors, most were white British and more were female, and clonal diversity was possibly underestimated.

The assay was immunoSEQ multiplex PCR, and TCRdb's table has in-frame clones only and misses some. The top ten hold roughly 10% of the sample, which has fewer than 200,000 clones, roughly 88% seen once. Details on this clone: As yet, its antigen is unknown.

The CDR3 has 14 residues. Germline V gene data show CDR1 as GTSNPN and CDR2 as SVGIG (reference sequence). Losses at the gene ends were 4 bases for V and 6 bases for J; bases not matched to a gene: 6. The sequence was obtained from an adult who received the AZD1222 COVID-19 vaccine. The input for sequencing was peripheral blood, taken 28 days after the second AZD1222 dose. The chain links TRBV30 to TRBJ2-2; TRBD1 agrees at 9 bases. The CDR3 sequence: CAWTNRGRAGELFF. DNA for the CDR3: TGTGCCTGGACTAACAGGGGGCGGGCCGGGGAGCTGTTTTTT.